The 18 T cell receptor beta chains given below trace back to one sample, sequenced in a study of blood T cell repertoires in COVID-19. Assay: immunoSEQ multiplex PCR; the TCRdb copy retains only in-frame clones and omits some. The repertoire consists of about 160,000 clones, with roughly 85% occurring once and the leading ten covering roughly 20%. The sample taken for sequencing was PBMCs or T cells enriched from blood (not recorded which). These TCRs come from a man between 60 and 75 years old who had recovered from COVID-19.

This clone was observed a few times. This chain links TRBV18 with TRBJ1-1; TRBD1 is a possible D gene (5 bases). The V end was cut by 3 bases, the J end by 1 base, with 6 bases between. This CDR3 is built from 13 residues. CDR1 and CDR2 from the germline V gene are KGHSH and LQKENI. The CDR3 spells CASSPTANTEAFF. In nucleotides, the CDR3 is TGTGCCAGCTCACCGACAGCGAACACTGAAGCTTTCTTT. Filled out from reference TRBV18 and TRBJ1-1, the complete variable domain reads NAGVMQNPRHLVRRRGQEARLRCSPMKGHSHVYWYRQLPEEGLKFMVYLQKENIIDESGMPKERFSAEFPKEGPSILRIQQVVRGDSAAYFCASSPTANTEAFFGQGTRLTVV.

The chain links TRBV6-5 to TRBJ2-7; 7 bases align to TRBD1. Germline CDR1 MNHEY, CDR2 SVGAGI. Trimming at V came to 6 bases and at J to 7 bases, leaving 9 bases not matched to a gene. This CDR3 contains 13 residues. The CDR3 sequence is CASRGQAAAEQYF. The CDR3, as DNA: TGTGCCAGCAGAGGACAGGCGGCGGCGGAGCAGTACTTC.

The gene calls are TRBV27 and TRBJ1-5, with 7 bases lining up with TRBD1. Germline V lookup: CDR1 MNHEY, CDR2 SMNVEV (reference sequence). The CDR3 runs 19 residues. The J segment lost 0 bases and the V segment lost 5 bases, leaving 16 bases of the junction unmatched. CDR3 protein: CASSLQGQQGQHSNQPQHF. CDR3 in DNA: TGTGCCAGCAGTCTCCAGGGACAGCAAGGGCAACATAGCAATCAGCCCCAGCATTTT.

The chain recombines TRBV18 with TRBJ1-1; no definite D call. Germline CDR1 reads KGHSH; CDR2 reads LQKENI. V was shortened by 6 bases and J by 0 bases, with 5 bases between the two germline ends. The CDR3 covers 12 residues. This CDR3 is CASSALNTEAFF. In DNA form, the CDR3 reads TGTGCCAGCTCGGCACTGAACACTGAAGCTTTCTTT.

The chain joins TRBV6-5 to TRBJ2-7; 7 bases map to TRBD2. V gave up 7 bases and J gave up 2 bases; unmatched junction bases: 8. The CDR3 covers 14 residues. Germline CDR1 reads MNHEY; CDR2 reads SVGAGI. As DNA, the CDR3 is TGTGCCAGCACCCGGGGGGTTATACCCTACGAGCAGTACTTC. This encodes CASTRGVIPYEQYF.

CDR3 nucleotide sequence: TGTGCCAGCAGCTTGGATGGCCCCCCTGCCCACAACCGGGGAGGGGAGACCCAGTACTTC. Residues: CASSLDGPPAHNRGGETQYF. V and J are TRBV5-4 and TRBJ2-5, with 7 bases aligning to TRBD2. The CDR3 runs to 20 residues. The J segment lost 5 bases and the V segment lost 0 bases, leaving 22 bases of the junction unmatched. Germline V gives CDR1 SGHNT, CDR2 YYREEE (reference sequence).

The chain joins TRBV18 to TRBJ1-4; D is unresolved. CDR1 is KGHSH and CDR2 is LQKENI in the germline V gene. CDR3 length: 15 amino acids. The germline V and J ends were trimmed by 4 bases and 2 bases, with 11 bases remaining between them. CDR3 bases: TGTGCCAGCTCACTACTAATTGCGACTAATGAAAAACTGTTTTTT. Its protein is CASSLLIATNEKLFF.

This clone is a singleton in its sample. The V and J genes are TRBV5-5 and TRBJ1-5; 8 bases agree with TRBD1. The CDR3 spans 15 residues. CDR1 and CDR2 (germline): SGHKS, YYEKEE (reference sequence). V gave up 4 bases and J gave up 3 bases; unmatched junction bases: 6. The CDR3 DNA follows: TGTGCCAGCAGCATCCGGACAGGGTCCAATCAGCCCCAGCATTTT. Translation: CASSIRTGSNQPQHF.

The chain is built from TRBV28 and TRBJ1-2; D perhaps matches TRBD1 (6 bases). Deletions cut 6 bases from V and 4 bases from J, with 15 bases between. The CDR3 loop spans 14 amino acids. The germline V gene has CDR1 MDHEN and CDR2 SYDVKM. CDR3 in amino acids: CASSPETGRYGYTF. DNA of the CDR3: TGTGCCAGCAGCCCCGAGACAGGACGCTATGGCTACACCTTC.

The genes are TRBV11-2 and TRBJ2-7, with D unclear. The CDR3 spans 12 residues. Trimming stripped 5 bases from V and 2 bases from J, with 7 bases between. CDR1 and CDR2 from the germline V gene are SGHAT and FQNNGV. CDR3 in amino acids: CASSRGPYEQYF. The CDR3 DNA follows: TGTGCCAGCAGCCGCGGTCCCTACGAGCAGTACTTC.

In DNA form, the CDR3 reads TGTGCCAGCAGCTCCGCCGCACTTACTTCCTACGAGCAGTACTTC. Translating it yields CASSSAALTSYEQYF. This chain connects TRBV7-3 to TRBJ2-7, with unresolved D. V was pared by 4 bases and J by 1 base, with 14 bases between. The CDR3 runs 15 residues. Per germline, CDR1 SGHTA and CDR2 FQGTGA.

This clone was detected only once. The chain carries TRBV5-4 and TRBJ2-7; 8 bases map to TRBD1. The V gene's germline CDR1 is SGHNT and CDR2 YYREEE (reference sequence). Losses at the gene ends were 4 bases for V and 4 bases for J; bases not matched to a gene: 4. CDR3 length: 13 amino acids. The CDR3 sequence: CASSRTGRYEQYF. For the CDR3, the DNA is TGTGCCAGCAGCCGGACAGGGCGGTACGAGCAGTACTTC.

This chain's CDR3 is CAITGNTDTQYF. Here the CDR3 DNA reads TGTGCCATCACCGGGAACACAGATACGCAGTATTTT. This sequence joins TRBV10-3 and TRBJ2-3, with D perhaps matching TRBD2 (5 bases). V lost 7 bases and J 2 bases, leaving 7 bases between the germline ends. The CDR3 runs to 12 residues. Germline lookup yields CDR1 ENHRY and CDR2 SYGVKD.

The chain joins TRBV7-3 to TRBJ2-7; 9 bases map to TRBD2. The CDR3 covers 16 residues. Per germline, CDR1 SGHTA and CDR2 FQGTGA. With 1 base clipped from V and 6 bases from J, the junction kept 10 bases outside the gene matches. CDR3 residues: CASSLMGVAGASEQYF. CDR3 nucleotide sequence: TGTGCCAGCAGCTTAATGGGTGTAGCGGGAGCTTCCGAGCAGTACTTC.

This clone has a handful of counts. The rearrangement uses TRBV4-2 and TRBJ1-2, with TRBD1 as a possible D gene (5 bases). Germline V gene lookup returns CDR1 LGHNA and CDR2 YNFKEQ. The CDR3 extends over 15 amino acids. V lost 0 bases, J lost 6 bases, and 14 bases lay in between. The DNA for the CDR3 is TGTGCCAGCAGCCAAGATCGGAGACAGACGAATGGCTACACCTTC. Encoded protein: CASSQDRRQTNGYTF.

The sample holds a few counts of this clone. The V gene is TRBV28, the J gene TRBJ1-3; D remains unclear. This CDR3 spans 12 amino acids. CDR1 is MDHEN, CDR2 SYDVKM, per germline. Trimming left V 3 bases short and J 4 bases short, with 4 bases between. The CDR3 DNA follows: TGTGCCAGCAGTTTTCAAGGAAACACCATATATTTT. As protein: CASSFQGNTIYF.

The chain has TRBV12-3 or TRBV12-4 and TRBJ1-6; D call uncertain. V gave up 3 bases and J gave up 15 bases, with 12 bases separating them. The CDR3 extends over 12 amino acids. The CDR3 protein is CASSLGVEGLHF. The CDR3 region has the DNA TGTGCCAGCAGTTTGGGAGTGGAGGGCCTCCACTTT.

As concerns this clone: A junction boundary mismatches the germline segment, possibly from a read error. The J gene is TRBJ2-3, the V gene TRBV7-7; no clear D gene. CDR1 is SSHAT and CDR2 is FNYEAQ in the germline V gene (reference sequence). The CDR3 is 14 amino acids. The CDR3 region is CASSLGTSTDTQYF. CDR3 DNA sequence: TGTGCTAGCAGCTTAGGTACTAGCACAGATACGCAGTATTTT.